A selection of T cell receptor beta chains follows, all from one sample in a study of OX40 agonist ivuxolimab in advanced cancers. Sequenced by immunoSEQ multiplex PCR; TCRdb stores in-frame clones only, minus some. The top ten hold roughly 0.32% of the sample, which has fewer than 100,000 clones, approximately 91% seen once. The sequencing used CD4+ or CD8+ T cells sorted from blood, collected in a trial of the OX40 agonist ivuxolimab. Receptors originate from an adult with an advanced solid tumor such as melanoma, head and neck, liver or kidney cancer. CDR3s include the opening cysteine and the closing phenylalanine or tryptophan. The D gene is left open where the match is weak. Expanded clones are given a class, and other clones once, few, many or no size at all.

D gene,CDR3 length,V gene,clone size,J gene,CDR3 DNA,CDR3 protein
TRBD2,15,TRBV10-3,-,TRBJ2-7,TGTGCCATCAGTGGGGGCGGGAGTCGTTCCTACGAGCAGTACTTC,CAISGGGSRSYEQYF
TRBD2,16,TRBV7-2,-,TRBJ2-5,TGTGCCAGCAGCCCGCCCCCACTAGCGGGAGGAGGAGGCCAGTACTTC,CASSPPPLAGGGGQYF
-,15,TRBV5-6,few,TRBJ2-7,TGTGCCAGCAGCTACCGACAGGCACCCAACCCCGAGCAGTACTTC,CASSYRQAPNPEQYF
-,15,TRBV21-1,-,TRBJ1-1,TGTGCCAGCAGCAAATTGCGGGGATGGGGAGCGAGAGGCTTCTTT,CASSKLRGWGARGFF
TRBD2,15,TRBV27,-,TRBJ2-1,TGTGCCAGCAGGGTACTAGCGGGAGCATTCAATGAGCAGTTCTTC,CASRVLAGAFNEQFF
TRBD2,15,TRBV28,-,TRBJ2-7,TGTGCCAGCATGGATGGCGGGAGGGCCCACTACGAGCAGTACTTC,CASMDGGRAHYEQYF
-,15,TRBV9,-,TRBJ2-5,TGTGCCAGCAGCGTACGGGGGGCGGGTGCGGAGACCCAGTACTTC,CASSVRGAGAETQYF
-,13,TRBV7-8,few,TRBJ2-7,TGTGCCAGCAGCTTAGCCAGTACCTACGAGCAGTACTTC,CASSLASTYEQYF
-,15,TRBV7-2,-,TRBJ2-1,TGTGCCAGCAGCTTAGAGCGGGCCTCCTACAATGAGCAGTTCTTC,CASSLERASYNEQFF
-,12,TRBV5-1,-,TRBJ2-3,TGCGCCAGCAGCTCCTCTACGGATACGCAGTATTTT,CASSSSTDTQYF
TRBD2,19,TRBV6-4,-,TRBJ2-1,TGTGCCAGCAGTGACTGTGTCTACGGCGGGAGTATGTCCCACAATGAGCAGTTCTTC,CASSDCVYGGSMSHNEQFF
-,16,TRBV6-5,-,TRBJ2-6,TGTGCCAGCAGTTACTCTGTGGGTTCCGGGGCCAACGTCCTGACTTTC,CASSYSVGSGANVLTF
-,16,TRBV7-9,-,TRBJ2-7,TGTGCCAGCAGCTTAGGCCGGGCTGGGGGCAGCTACGAGCAGTACTTC,CASSLGRAGGSYEQYF
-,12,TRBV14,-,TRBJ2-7,TGTGCCAGCAGCCAAGATGGGTACGAGCAGTACTTC,CASSQDGYEQYF
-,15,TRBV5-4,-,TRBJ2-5,TGTGCCAGCAGCTTGGCCCCGACAGGCGGGGAGACCCAGTACTTC,CASSLAPTGGETQYF
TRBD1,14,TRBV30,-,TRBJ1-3,TGTGCCTGGGGGTCAGGGGGCTCTGGAAACACCATATATTTT,CAWGSGGSGNTIYF
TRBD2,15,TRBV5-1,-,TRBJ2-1,TGCGCCAGCAGCCCGCCGGGCGGGGGCTACAATGAGCAGTTCTTC,CASSPPGGGYNEQFF
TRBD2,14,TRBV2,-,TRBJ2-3,TGTGCCAGCAGTGCCGGGAGGGGCACAGATACGCAGTATTTT,CASSAGRGTDTQYF
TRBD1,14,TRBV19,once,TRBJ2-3,TGTGCCACCAACCCCGGGACAGGCACAGATACGCAGTATTTT,CATNPGTGTDTQYF
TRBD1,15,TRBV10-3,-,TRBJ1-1,TGTGCCATCAGTGAGGACAGGGGGTCGAACACTGAAGCTTTCTTT,CAISEDRGSNTEAFF
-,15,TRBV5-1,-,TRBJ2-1,TGCGCCAGCAGCGAAACAGGGAGCTCCTACAATGAGCAGTTCTTC,CASSETGSSYNEQFF
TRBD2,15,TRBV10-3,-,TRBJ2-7,TGTGCCATCAGCAAGGGGCTAGCGGGAGATTACGAGCAGTACTTC,CAISKGLAGDYEQYF
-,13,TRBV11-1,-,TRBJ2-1,TGTGCCAGCAGCTTAATGCAGTACAATGAGCAGTTCTTC,CASSLMQYNEQFF
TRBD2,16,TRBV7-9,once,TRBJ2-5,TGTGCCAGCACCCTTATGGCGGGAGAGAAGCCAGAGACCCAGTACTTC,CASTLMAGEKPETQYF
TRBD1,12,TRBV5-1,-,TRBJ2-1,TGCGCCAGCAGCCAGAGACAGGGCCAGCAGTTCTTC,CASSQRQGQQFF
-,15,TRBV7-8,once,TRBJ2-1,TGTGCCAGCAGCTTACTACAAGGGGCGCGGGGTGAGCAGTTCTTC,CASSLLQGARGEQFF
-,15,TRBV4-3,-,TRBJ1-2,TGCGCCAGCAGCCATCATGGGGGGCGGGGATCTGGCTACACCTTC,CASSHHGGRGSGYTF
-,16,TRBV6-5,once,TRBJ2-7,TGTGCCAGCAGTTACACAGCCCTTTCGAGCTCCTACGAGCAGTACTTC,CASSYTALSSSYEQYF
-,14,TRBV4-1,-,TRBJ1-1,TGCGCCAGCAGCCAAGTTGGACAGCTTTCTGAAGCTTTCTTT,CASSQVGQLSEAFF
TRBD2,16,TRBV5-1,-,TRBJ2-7,TGCGCCAGCAGCCCCGGACTAGCGGGATCTAGTTACGAGCAGTACTTC,CASSPGLAGSSYEQYF
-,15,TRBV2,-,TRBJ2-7,TGTGCCAGCAGTGCCTTGTCAGGGGCAACCTACGAGCAGTACTTC,CASSALSGATYEQYF
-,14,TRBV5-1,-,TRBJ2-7,TGCGCCAGCAGGACGGGGAGACCCAACTACGAGCAGTACTTC,CASRTGRPNYEQYF
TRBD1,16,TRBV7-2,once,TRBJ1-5,TGTGCCAGCAGCTCAGACAGGGGGTATAGCAATCAGCCCCAGCATTTT,CASSSDRGYSNQPQHF
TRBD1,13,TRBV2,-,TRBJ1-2,TGTGCCAGCGGAAAGGGACAGAACTATGGCTACACCTTC,CASGKGQNYGYTF
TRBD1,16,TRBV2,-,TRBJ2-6,TGTGCCAGCAGCCGGGACAGAGGGATTGGGGCCAACGTCCTGACTTTC,CASSRDRGIGANVLTF
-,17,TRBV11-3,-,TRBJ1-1,TGTGCCAGCAGCTTAGCGGCGGGTCCAGGAGATGACACTGAAGCTTTCTTT,CASSLAAGPGDDTEAFF
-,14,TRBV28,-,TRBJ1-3,TGTGCCACCTGGGACCGACTCTCTGGAAACACCATATATTTT,CATWDRLSGNTIYF
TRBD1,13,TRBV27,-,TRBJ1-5,TGTGCCAGCAGTAGGACAGGGCTTCAGCCCCAGCATTTT,CASSRTGLQPQHF
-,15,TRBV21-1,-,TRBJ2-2,TGTGCCATTCCTCCGGGGACTGGGGGCACCGGGGAGCTGTTTTTT,CAIPPGTGGTGELFF
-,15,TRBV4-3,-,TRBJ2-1,TGCGCCAGCAGCCTCCTCGGGACTCCTAACAATGAGCAGTTCTTC,CASSLLGTPNNEQFF
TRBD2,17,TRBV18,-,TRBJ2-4,TGTGCCAGCTCACCACCGAGTAGCGGGGGGGCAAAAAACATTCAGTACTTC,CASSPPSSGGAKNIQYF
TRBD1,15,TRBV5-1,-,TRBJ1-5,TGCGCCAGCAGCTGGGGACAGGGAGACAATCAGCCCCAGCATTTT,CASSWGQGDNQPQHF
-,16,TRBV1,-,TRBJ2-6,TGCACCAGCAGTCGTGCCGGTTTGTGTCGGGCCAACGTCCTGACTTTC,CTSSRAGLCRANVLTF
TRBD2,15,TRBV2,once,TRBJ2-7,TGTGCCAGCAGTGAAGGTAGGACTAGCGAATACGAGCAGTACTTC,CASSEGRTSEYEQYF
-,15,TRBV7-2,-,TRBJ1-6,TGTGCCAGCAGCTTATCCCCATTGGCCAATTCACCCCTCCACTTT,CASSLSPLANSPLHF
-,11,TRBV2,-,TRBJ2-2,TGTGCCAAAGGGGGAACCGGGGAGCTGTTTTTT,CAKGGTGELFF
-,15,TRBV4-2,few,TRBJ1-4,TGTGCCAGCAGCCAAGATTGGGGGGTTTGGGAAAAACTGTTTTTT,CASSQDWGVWEKLFF